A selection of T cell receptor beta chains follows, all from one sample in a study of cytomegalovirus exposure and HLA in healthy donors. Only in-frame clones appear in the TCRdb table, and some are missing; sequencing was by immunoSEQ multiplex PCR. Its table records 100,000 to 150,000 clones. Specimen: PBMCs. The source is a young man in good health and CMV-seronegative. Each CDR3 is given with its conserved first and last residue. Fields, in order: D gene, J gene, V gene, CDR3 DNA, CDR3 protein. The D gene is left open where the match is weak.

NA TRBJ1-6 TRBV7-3 TGTGCCAGCAGCTTTGACGCGCGGGGTTCACCCCTCCACTTT CASSFDARGSPLHF
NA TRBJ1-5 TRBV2 TGTGCCACTGGGCAACCTTATCAGCCCCAGCATTTT CATGQPYQPQHF
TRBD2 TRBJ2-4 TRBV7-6 TGTGCCAGCAGCCCCGGGGGGGGTAGCGGTATAGCCAAAAACATTCAGTACTTC CASSPGGGSGIAKNIQYF
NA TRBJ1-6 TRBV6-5 TGTGCCAGCAGACACGTAGTGAGCGGTTCACCCCTCCACTTT CASRHVVSGSPLHF
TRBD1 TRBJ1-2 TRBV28 TGTGCCAGCAGTTACGGGACAGGGAACAGGTGGGATGGCTACACCTTC CASSYGTGNRWDGYTF
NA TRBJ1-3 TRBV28 TGTGCCAGCAGTTTATCAGGGGTGGCAAACACCATATATTTT CASSLSGVANTIYF
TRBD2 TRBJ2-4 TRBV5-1 TGCGCCAGCAGCTTGGTCGCGGGGGGGACTGGCAAAAACATTCAGTACTTC CASSLVAGGTGKNIQYF
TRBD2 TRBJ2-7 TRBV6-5 TGTGCCAGCACGGGGGGGAGTAGCTCCTACGAGCAGTACTTC CASTGGSSSYEQYF
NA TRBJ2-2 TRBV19 TGTGCCACGAACCTGGGAGGAACGAGACGAACCGGGGAGCTGTTTTTT CATNLGGTRRTGELFF
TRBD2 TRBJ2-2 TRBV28 TGTGCCAGCAGCCAATCGGGGGGGGGCGCCGGGGAGCTGTTTTTT CASSQSGGGAGELFF
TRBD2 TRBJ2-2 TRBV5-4 TGTGCCAGCAGCTTAGCGGCGGGAGGCACCGGGGAGCTGTTTTTT CASSLAAGGTGELFF
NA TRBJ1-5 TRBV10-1 TGCGCCAGCAGTGAGAGGCTTGTGGCCGGAGAGAATCAGCCCCAGCATTTT CASSERLVAGENQPQHF
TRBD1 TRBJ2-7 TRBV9 TGTGCCAGCAGCGTAGGGACAGGGGGTGGAAATTGGGACGAGCAGTACTTC CASSVGTGGGNWDEQYF
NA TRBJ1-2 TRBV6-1 TGTGCCAGCAGTACAGGGATCTATGGCTACACCTTC CASSTGIYGYTF
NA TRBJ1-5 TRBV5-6 TGTGCCAGCAGCTTGGGTCCGGAGCCCCAGCATTTT CASSLGPEPQHF
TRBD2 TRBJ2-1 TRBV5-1 TGCGCCAGCAGCCCCCTGGGAGCGGGAGTATACAATGAGCAGTTCTTC CASSPLGAGVYNEQFF
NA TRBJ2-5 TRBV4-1 TGCGCCAGCAGCCAAGGGGGCCCCCAAGAGACCCAGTACTTC CASSQGGPQETQYF
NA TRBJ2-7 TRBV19 TGTGCCAGTAGTACCCCCGTGGCGGGGGCGATTGACGAGCAGTACTTC CASSTPVAGAIDEQYF
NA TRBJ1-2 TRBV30 TGTGCCTGGAGTAGGCGAGGGAATTATGGCTACACCTTC CAWSRRGNYGYTF
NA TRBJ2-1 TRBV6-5 TGTGCCAGCAGTTACTGGGGCAGTGAGCAGTTCTTC CASSYWGSEQFF
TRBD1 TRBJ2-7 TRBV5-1 TGCGCCAGCAGCTCGGGACAGGGGGCGCACGAGCAGTACTTC CASSSGQGAHEQYF
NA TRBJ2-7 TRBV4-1 TGCGCCAGCAGCCTACGAAGCGGCCAGGGAGGTTGGTTCACGGGTTTCTACGAGCAGTACTTC CASSLRSGQGGWFTGFYEQYF
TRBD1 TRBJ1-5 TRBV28 TGTGCCAGCAGTGCATACCGGTGGACAGGGGGCTCGGGCAATCAGCCCCAGCATTTT CASSAYRWTGGSGNQPQHF
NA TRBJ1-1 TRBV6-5 TGTGCCAGCAGTTATGGGGTGGTCTCAAGGGGCACTGAAGCTTTCTTT CASSYGVVSRGTEAFF
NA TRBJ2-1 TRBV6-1 TGTGCCAGCAGTGAAGGGACTCACAATGAGCAGTTCTTC CASSEGTHNEQFF
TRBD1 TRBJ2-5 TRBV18 TGTGCCAGCTCACCTGACGAGGGGGCCCAAGAGACCCAGTACTTC CASSPDEGAQETQYF
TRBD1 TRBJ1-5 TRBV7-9 TGTGCCAGCGAACAGGGGATAGGCAATCAGCCCCAGCATTTT CASEQGIGNQPQHF
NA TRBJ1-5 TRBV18 TGTGCCAGCTCACCAGGGCAGAACAATCAGCCCCAGCATTTT CASSPGQNNQPQHF
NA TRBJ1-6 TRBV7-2 TGTGCCAGCAGCCCACAGGTTATATATAATTCACCCCTCCACTTT CASSPQVIYNSPLHF
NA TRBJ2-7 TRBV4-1 TGCGCCAGCAGCCAAGACAGGGCCCCGTCCTACGAGCAGTACTTC CASSQDRAPSYEQYF
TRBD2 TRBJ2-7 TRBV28 TGTGCCAGCAGTTTGAGCGGGAGACTTACCTACGAGCAGTACTTC CASSLSGRLTYEQYF
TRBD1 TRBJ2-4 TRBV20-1 TGCAGTCAGGGACAGAAAAACATTCAGTACTTC CSQGQKNIQYF
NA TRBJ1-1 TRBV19 TGTGCCAGTAGTATCCCCGGGCGGGGAAACACTGAAGCTTTCTTT CASSIPGRGNTEAFF
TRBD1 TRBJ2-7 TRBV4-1 TGCGCCAGCAGAACGACAGGGGGTACCTACGAGCAGTACTTC CASRTTGGTYEQYF
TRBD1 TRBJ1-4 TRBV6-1 TGTGCCAGCAGTGCCTGGGGCGGACAGGCTGCAACTAATGAAAAACTGTTTTTT CASSAWGGQAATNEKLFF
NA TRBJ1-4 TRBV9 TGTGCCAGCAGCCGAGTCCAGGCACCTAATGAAAAACTGTTTTTT CASSRVQAPNEKLFF
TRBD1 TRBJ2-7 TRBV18 TGTGCCAGCTCACCACTTGGGACAGGGGCCTACGAGCAGTACTTC CASSPLGTGAYEQYF
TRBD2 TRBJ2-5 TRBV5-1 TGCGCCAGCAGCTTGGGAGCGGGGGGCCACTTCCAAGAGACCCAGTACTTC CASSLGAGGHFQETQYF
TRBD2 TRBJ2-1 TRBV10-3 TGTGCCATCAGTCAACTAGCGGGATTTAGAAATGAGCAGTTCTTC CAISQLAGFRNEQFF
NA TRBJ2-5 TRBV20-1 TGCAGTGCTCCGGACCAAGAGACCCAGTACTTC CSAPDQETQYF
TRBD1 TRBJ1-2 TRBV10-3 TGTGCCATCAGTTGGGCTGGACAGGGGTCCTATGGCTACACCTTC CAISWAGQGSYGYTF
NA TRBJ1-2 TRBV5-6 TGTGCCAGCAGCGCGGGGTTGGGTAACTATGGCTACACCTTC CASSAGLGNYGYTF
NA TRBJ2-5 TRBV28 TGTGCCAGCAGTCCCTGGACAGAAGAGACCCAGTACTTC CASSPWTEETQYF
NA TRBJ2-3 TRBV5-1 TGCGCCTCAGAGAAGGGGTTGACGGGCACAGATACGCAGTATTTT CASEKGLTGTDTQYF
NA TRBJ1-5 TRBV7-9 TGTGCCAGCAGCTCACAAGCGCCGGATCAGCCCCAGCATTTT CASSSQAPDQPQHF
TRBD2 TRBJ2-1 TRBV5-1 TGCGCCAGCAGCCCCGCGGGGGGATTGGACAATGAGCAGTTCTTC CASSPAGGLDNEQFF
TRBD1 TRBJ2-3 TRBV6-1 TGTGCCAGCAGTGAGCCGGGACAGGGCACAGATACGCAGTATTTT CASSEPGQGTDTQYF
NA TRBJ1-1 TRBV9 TGTGCCAGCAGCGTACGGGGGAACACTGAAGCTTTCTTT CASSVRGNTEAFF
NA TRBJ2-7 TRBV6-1 TGTGCCAGCAGCGGCCGGGACACCGGCTCCTACGAGCAGTACTTC CASSGRDTGSYEQYF
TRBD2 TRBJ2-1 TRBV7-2 TGTGCCAGCAGCTTTATGACTAGCCATGAGCAGTTCTTC CASSFMTSHEQFF
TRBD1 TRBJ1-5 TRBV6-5 TGTGCCAGCAGTTACTCTGGACAGGGGAATCAGCCCCAGCATTTT CASSYSGQGNQPQHF
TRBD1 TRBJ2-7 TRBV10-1 TGCGCCAGCAGTGACAGGGGGCTCAACGAGCAGTACTTC CASSDRGLNEQYF
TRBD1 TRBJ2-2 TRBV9 TGTGCCAGCAGCGCCTGGGACAGGGCCACCGGGGAGCTGTTTTTT CASSAWDRATGELFF
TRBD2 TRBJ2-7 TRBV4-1 TGCGCCAGCAGCCAAGATCCGGGACTAGCGGGAGGGCCCATCGAGCAGTACTTC CASSQDPGLAGGPIEQYF
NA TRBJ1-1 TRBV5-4 TGTGCCAGCAGCTTACAGAGCTCGAACACTGAAGCTTTCTTT CASSLQSSNTEAFF